These 26 T cell receptor beta chains were all obtained from the same sample, sequenced in a study of blood T cells in healthy people across ages. A J-beta primer mix and a sample-barcoded 5' primer were used in a second PCR of about 6 to 12 cycles. TCRdb independently ran MiXCR on the 5' RACE reads; one entry per CDR3 protein. The table shows 780,000 or so distinct CDR3 sequences, with roughly 50% occurring only once. The material sequenced was blood. The source is a middle-aged man in good health.

This chain uses TRBV29-1 with TRBJ1-5, with 9 bases matching TRBD1. The CDR3 is made up of 15 amino acids. The junction had 9 bases not matched to a gene; V was cut back by 5 bases and J by 4 bases. Germline values: CDR1 SQVTM, CDR2 ANQGSEA. CDR3 DNA sequence: TGCAGCGTTACAACCGGGACAGGGCGTAATCAGCCCCAGCATTTT. This gives the protein CSVTTGTGRNQPQHF.

This chain links TRBV5-1 with TRBJ2-1, with 8 bases fitting TRBD2. The CDR3 covers 15 residues. Unmatched junction bases numbered 8, after V lost 0 bases and J lost 9 bases. CDR1 is SGHRS and CDR2 is YFSETQ in the germline V gene. CDR3 amino acids: CASSLASGGVFEQFF. The CDR3 DNA sequence: TGCGCCAGCAGCTTGGCAAGCGGGGGTGTGTTTGAGCAGTTCTTC.

The chain couples TRBV20-1 to TRBJ2-7; 12 positions agree with TRBD2. The end of the DNA fits TRBJ2-5 better, so the J call may be wrong. Per the germline V gene, CDR1 is DFQATT and CDR2 is SNEGSKA (reference sequence). The CDR3 is made up of 18 amino acids. As DNA, the CDR3 is TGCAGTGCTAGAGTGGATTCCGGACTAGCGGGATCCTCAGAGACCCAGTACTTC. It translates to CSARVDSGLAGSSETQYF.

The chain combines TRBV6-2 or TRBV6-3 with TRBJ2-7; 10 positions match TRBD2. V trimming: 4 bases; J trimming: 3 bases; junction bases outside the gene matches: 3. This CDR3 is 14 amino acids long. Per germline, CDR1 MNHEY and CDR2 SVGEGT. This chain's CDR3 is CASSWSSGSYEQYF. The DNA for the CDR3 is TGTGCCAGCAGTTGGTCTAGCGGGAGCTACGAGCAGTACTTC.

V is TRBV5-1 and J is TRBJ2-1, with D possibly matching TRBD1 (7 bases). CDR3 length: 14 residues. V was clipped by 2 bases and J by 6 bases, with 12 bases between them. Germline V CDR1 and CDR2: SGHRS, YFSETQ. DNA for the CDR3: TGCGCCAGCAGCTTATCAGGGGGGATCAATGAGCAGTTCTTC. Translated, it gives CASSLSGGINEQFF.

There are a few counts of this clonotype. The chain employs TRBV12-3 or TRBV12-4 and TRBJ2-7; D unresolved. This CDR3 contains 14 residues. The V end was cut by 2 bases, the J end by 6 bases, with 14 bases between. CDR3 sequence: CASSLSGNLREQYF. The CDR3 region has the DNA TGTGCCAGCAGTTTATCTGGGAACCTCCGCGAGCAGTACTTC.

The chain recombines TRBV7-3 with TRBJ2-7; no definite D call. This CDR3 has 13 amino acids. V gave up 11 bases and J gave up 2 bases, with 16 bases separating them. CDR1 SGHTA and CDR2 FQGTGA come from the germline V gene. CDR3 nucleotides: TGTGCCCGCGGACCGGACCACCCCTACGAGCAGTACTTC. This sequence encodes CARGPDHPYEQYF.

The chain is built from TRBV9 and TRBJ2-7; D is unresolved. Germline lookup yields CDR1 SGDLS and CDR2 YYNGEE. The CDR3 extends over 14 amino acids. V lost 0 bases and J 6 bases, leaving 13 bases between the germline ends. The CDR3 sequence is CASSVDVEVGEQYF. Here the CDR3 DNA reads TGTGCCAGCAGCGTAGATGTGGAAGTAGGCGAGCAGTACTTC.

The gene calls are TRBV7-6 and TRBJ2-7; D might be TRBD1 (5 bases). Germline V gene data show CDR1 as SGHVS and CDR2 as FNYEAQ. This CDR3 is built from 14 residues. The V end lost 5 bases, the J end lost 5 bases, and 16 bases lay between the germline ends. CDR3: CASSPTPGFDEQYF. The CDR3 DNA follows: TGTGCCAGCAGCCCTACCCCAGGGTTCGACGAGCAGTACTTC.

The V gene is TRBV7-9, the J gene TRBJ2-3; D is perhaps TRBD2 (6 bases). This CDR3 has 13 residues. The germline V gene encodes CDR1 SEHNR and CDR2 FQNEAQ (reference sequence). Trimming removed 6 bases at V and 6 bases at J, with 13 bases between. The CDR3 DNA follows: TGTGCCAGCAGGCCCCCGGGGGATGATACGCAGTATTTT. Its protein product is CASRPPGDDTQYF.

This clonotype showed up just a few times. J is TRBJ2-7 and V is TRBV29-1; D is unresolved. With 6 bases removed from V and 6 bases from J, the gap between germline ends came to 21 bases. From germline, CDR1 is SQVTM and CDR2 ANQGSEA. This CDR3 spans 14 amino acids. The CDR3 DNA is TGCAGCGTCGGTCCTGGGGTTACAACGGGCGAGCAGTACTTC. It yields the protein CSVGPGVTTGEQYF.

This sequence joins TRBV5-5 and TRBJ2-7, with TRBD2 as a possible D gene (5 bases). V shed 4 bases and J shed 7 bases, with 15 bases lying between them. Germline loops: CDR1 SGHKS, CDR2 YYEKEE (reference sequence). This CDR3 region has 13 residues. The DNA for the CDR3 is TGTGCCAGCAGCACGATTAGCGTTGATGAGCAGTACTTC. It codes for CASSTISVDEQYF.

This chain connects TRBV6-5 to TRBJ2-7; D possibly uses TRBD1 or TRBD2 (6 bases each). The CDR3 covers 16 residues. CDR1 MNHEY and CDR2 SVGAGI come from the germline V gene. V dropped 6 bases and J dropped 0 bases, with 18 bases sitting between them. The CDR3 here is CASRNGGQLPSYEQYF. Written as DNA, the CDR3 is TGTGCCAGCAGGAACGGGGGCCAGCTTCCCTCCTACGAGCAGTACTTC.

In its sample, this clonotype was seen once. Sequence at one end of the junction differs from germline and may be a read error. The chain combines TRBV20-1 with TRBJ2-7; 7 bases align to TRBD2. The CDR3 length is 15 residues. The germline V gene encodes CDR1 DFQATT and CDR2 SNEGSKA (reference sequence). CDR3 nucleotide sequence: TGCATTGCTAGAGATCGGGCCGGGAGGCCCTACGAGCAGTACTTC. Translated: CIARDRAGRPYEQYF.

The chain recombines TRBV4-2 with TRBJ1-4; no definite D call. CDR1 is LGHNA and CDR2 is YNFKEQ in the germline V gene. There are 16 residues in the CDR3. Trimming took 5 bases from V and 2 from J, leaving 15 bases between them. The CDR3 region has the DNA TGTGCCAGCAGCTCACACTCCTTGGGTACTAATGAAAAACTGTTTTTT. Amino acid sequence: CASSSHSLGTNEKLFF.

This clonotype was seen ten or more times. The chain combines TRBV29-1 with TRBJ2-1, with D possibly TRBD2 on 5 matching bases. Trimming shortened V by 4 bases and J by 5 bases, and 9 bases separated the two germline ends. CDR1 and CDR2 (germline): SQVTM, ANQGSEA. The CDR3 covers 12 residues. The CDR3 protein is CSVGSADNEQFF. The CDR3 nucleotides read TGCAGCGTTGGTAGCGCTGACAATGAGCAGTTCTTC.

The V gene is TRBV29-1, the J gene TRBJ2-1, with 14 bases fitting TRBD2. The CDR3 extends over 16 amino acids. The V gene end was trimmed by 4 bases and the J gene end by 7 bases; junction bases not matched to a gene: 9. Germline CDR1 SQVTM, CDR2 ANQGSEA. The CDR3 DNA sequence: TGCAGCGTTGCGACTAGCGGGAGGGCCGAGGGAAATGAGCAGTTCTTC. Translating gives CSVATSGRAEGNEQFF.

V and J are TRBV5-1 and TRBJ1-3; D ambiguous. This CDR3 comprises 15 residues. The V end lost 0 bases, the J end lost 1 base, and 8 bases lay between the germline ends. Germline V gives CDR1 SGHRS, CDR2 YFSETQ. The CDR3 DNA is TGCGCCAGCAGCTTGGCGGAGCCATCTGGAAACACCATATATTTT. It encodes CASSLAEPSGNTIYF.

The chain carries TRBV6-2 or TRBV6-3 and TRBJ1-1, with 9 bases fitting TRBD1. V dropped 6 bases and J dropped 8; count of bases not matched to a gene: 10. Germline CDR1 is MNHEY and CDR2 is SVGEGT. CDR3 length: 14 residues. The CDR3 coding sequence is TGTGCCAGCAGCTCGGGGACAGGGTGGGAAGAAGCTTTCTTT. It translates to CASSSGTGWEEAFF.

This clonotype has just a few counts. The genes are TRBV12-3 or TRBV12-4 and TRBJ2-7, with D possibly being TRBD1 or TRBD2 (6 bases each). The CDR3 is made up of 16 amino acids. Trimming removed 4 bases at V and 4 bases at J, with 20 bases between. The CDR3 reads CASSSHPTGGGYEQYF. Written as DNA, the CDR3 is TGTGCCAGCAGTTCCCACCCGACAGGAGGGGGATACGAGCAGTACTTC.

There are a few counts of this clonotype. The chain is built from TRBV12-3 or TRBV12-4 and TRBJ1-1; possibly TRBD1 for D (5 bases). This CDR3 comprises 15 residues. Between the trimmed V and J ends, which lost 3 bases and 4 bases, there was a span of 15 bases. The CDR3 region has the DNA TGTGCCAGCAGTTTTAACCCAGGGATGGGCACTGAAGCTTTCTTT. It encodes CASSFNPGMGTEAFF.

V usage is TRBV9 and J usage is TRBJ2-7; D is unresolved. Germline values: CDR1 SGDLS, CDR2 YYNGEE. Trimming removed 4 bases at V and 9 bases at J, with 17 bases between. The length of the CDR3 is 13 residues. This CDR3 reads CASSPGSLDGQYF. The DNA of the CDR3 is TGTGCCAGCAGCCCCGGCAGCCTGGACGGGCAGTACTTC.

This chain uses TRBV3-1 with TRBJ2-1; D gene unclear. V dropped 4 bases and J dropped 7 bases, with 14 bases sitting between them. The CDR3 runs to 14 residues. CDR1 is LGHDT and CDR2 is YNNKEL in the germline V gene (reference sequence). The CDR3 sequence is CASSLISEQNEQFF. In DNA, the CDR3 is TGTGCCAGCAGCCTAATAAGTGAGCAGAATGAGCAGTTCTTC.

The rearrangement links TRBV29-1 to TRBJ2-7, with TRBD2 matching 15 bases. Per the germline V gene, CDR1 is SQVTM and CDR2 is ANQGSEA. Trimming at V came to 7 bases and at J to 7 bases, leaving 11 bases not matched to a gene. The CDR3 contains 15 residues. DNA of the CDR3: TGCAGCGAAACGGGACTAGCGGGAGGTTTTTATGAGCAGTACTTC. Protein: CSETGLAGGFYEQYF.

In its sample, this clonotype was seen a few times. The chain is built from TRBV6-5 and TRBJ2-1, with TRBD2 matching 9 bases. The V gene's germline CDR1 is MNHEY and CDR2 SVGAGI. The CDR3 has 18 residues. J gave up 4 bases and V 5 bases, and 15 bases lay outside the gene matches. This CDR3 reads CASSGSTHSGGSYNEQFF. CDR3 sequence (DNA): TGTGCCAGCAGTGGCTCAACCCATAGCGGGGGTTCTTACAATGAGCAGTTCTTC.

In its sample, this clonotype was seen a few times. This sequence joins TRBV20-1 and TRBJ1-4, with D unclear. This CDR3 spans 14 amino acids. Germline assignment: CDR1 DFQATT and CDR2 SNEGSKA (reference sequence). The V gene lost 3 bases and the J gene lost 4 bases, with 12 bases spanning the gap. The CDR3: CSASSVSDNEKLFF. Here the CDR3 DNA reads TGCAGTGCTAGTAGCGTCAGTGATAATGAAAAACTGTTTTTT.